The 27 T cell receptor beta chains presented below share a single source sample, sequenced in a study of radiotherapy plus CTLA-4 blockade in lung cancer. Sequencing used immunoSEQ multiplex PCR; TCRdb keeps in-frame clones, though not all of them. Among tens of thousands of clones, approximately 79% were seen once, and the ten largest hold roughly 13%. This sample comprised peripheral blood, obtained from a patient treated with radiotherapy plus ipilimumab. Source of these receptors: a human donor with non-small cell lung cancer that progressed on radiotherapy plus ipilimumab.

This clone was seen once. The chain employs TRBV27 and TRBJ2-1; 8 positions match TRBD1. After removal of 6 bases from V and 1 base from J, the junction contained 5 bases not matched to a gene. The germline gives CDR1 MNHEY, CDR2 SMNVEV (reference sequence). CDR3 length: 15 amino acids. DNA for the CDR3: TGTGCCAGCAGGCGTGACAGGGGTTCCTACAATGAGCAGTTCTTC. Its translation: CASRRDRGSYNEQFF.

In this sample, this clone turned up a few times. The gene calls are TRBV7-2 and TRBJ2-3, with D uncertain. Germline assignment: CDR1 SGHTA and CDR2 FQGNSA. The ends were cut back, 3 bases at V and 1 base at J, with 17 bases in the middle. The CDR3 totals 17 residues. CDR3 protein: CASSFPGLGLGTDTQYF. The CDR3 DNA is TGTGCCAGCAGCTTCCCAGGTCTAGGGTTGGGCACAGATACGCAGTATTTT.

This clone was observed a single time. CDR3 loop: CASSGSGIEQYF. The CDR3 DNA reads TGTGCCAGCAGTGGATCAGGGATCGAGCAGTACTTC. This rearrangement joins TRBV6-5 to TRBJ2-7, with a weak D call TRBD1 (5 bases). CDR1 and CDR2 (germline): MNHEY, SVGAGI. The CDR3 is made up of 12 amino acids. Deletions cut 5 bases from V and 6 bases from J, with 11 bases between.

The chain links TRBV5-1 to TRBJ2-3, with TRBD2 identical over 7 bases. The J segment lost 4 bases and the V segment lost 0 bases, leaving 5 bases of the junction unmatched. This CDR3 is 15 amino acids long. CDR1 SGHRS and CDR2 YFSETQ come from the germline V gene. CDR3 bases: TGCGCCAGCAGCTTGGTTCTAAGCGGGGCAGATACGCAGTATTTT. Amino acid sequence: CASSLVLSGADTQYF.

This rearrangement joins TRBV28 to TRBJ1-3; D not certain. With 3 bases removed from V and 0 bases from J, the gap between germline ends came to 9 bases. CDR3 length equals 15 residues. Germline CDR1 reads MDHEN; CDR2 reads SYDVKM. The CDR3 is CASSFIGLSGNTIYF. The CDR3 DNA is TGTGCCAGCAGTTTTATAGGACTCTCTGGAAACACCATATATTTT.

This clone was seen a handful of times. CDR3 nucleotides: TGCGCCAGCAGCTTGGCCCTTCAGACTAGATCGGGGACTACTGGGGAGCTGTTTTTT. Translation gives CASSLALQTRSGTTGELFF. The chain employs TRBV5-1 and TRBJ2-2, with 7 bases fitting TRBD2. V dropped 0 bases and J dropped 8; count of bases not matched to a gene: 19. There are 19 residues in the CDR3. CDR1 SGHRS and CDR2 YFSETQ come from the germline V gene.

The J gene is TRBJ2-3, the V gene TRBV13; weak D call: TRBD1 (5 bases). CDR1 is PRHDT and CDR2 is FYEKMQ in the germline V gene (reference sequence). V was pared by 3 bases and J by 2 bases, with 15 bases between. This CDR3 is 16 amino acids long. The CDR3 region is CASSFWGFEDTDTQYF. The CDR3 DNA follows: TGTGCCAGCAGCTTTTGGGGCTTCGAGGACACAGATACGCAGTATTTT.

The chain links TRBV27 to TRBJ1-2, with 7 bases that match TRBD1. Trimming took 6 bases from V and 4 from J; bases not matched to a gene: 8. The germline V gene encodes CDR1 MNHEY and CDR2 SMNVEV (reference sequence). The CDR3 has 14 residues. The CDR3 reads CASRPGTAPYGYTF. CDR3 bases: TGTGCCAGCAGGCCCGGGACAGCTCCCTATGGCTACACCTTC.

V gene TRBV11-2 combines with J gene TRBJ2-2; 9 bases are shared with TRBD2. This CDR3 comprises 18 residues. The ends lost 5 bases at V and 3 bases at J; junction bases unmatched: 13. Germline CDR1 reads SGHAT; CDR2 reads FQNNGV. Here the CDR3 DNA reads TGTGCCAGCAGCCCAACCCTGGCGGGGGGGCCGGACACCGGGGAGCTGTTTTTT. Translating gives CASSPTLAGGPDTGELFF.

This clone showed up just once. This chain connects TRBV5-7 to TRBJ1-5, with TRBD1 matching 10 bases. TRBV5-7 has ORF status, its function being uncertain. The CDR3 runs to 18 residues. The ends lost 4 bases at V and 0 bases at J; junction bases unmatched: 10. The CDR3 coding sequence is TGTGCCAGCAGCGCGGACAGGGGGGGGGCCCTTAGCAATCAGCCCCAGCATTTT. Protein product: CASSADRGGALSNQPQHF.

In DNA, the CDR3 is TGTGCCAGTAGTCGTGGGGGGCAGGGCAGCTACGAGCAGTACTTC. Amino acids: CASSRGGQGSYEQYF. The chain links TRBV19 to TRBJ2-7; D possibly uses TRBD1 or TRBD2 (6 bases each). The CDR3 consists of 15 residues. The V and J ends lost 5 bases and 3 bases respectively, with 17 bases between them. Germline CDR1 and CDR2: LNHDA and SQIVND (reference sequence). Together with reference TRBV19 and TRBJ2-7, the CDR3 gives the full variable domain: DGGITQSPKYLFRKEGQNVTLSCEQNLNHDAMYWYRQDPGQGLRLIYYSQIVNDFQKGDIAEGYSVSREKKESFPLTVTSAQKNPTAFYLCASSRGGQGSYEQYFGPGTRLTVT.

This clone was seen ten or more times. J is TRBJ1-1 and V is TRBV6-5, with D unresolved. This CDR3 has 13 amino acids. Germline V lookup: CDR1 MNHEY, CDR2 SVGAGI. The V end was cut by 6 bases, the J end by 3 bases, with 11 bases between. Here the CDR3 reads CASSRDTYTEAFF. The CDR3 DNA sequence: TGTGCCAGCAGCCGTGACACCTACACTGAAGCTTTCTTT.

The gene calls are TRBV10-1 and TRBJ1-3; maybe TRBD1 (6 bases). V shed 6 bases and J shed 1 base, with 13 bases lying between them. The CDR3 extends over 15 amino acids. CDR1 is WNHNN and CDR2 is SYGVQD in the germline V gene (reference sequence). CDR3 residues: CASREPQGSGNTIYF. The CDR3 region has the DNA TGCGCCAGCAGGGAACCACAGGGTTCTGGAAACACCATATATTTT.

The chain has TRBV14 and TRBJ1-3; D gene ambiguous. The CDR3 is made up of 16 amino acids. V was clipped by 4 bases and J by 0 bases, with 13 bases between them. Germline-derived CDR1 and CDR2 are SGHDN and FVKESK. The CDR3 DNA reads TGTGCCAGCAGCCTTCCTGGCAGTAACTCTGGAAACACCATATATTTT. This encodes CASSLPGSNSGNTIYF.

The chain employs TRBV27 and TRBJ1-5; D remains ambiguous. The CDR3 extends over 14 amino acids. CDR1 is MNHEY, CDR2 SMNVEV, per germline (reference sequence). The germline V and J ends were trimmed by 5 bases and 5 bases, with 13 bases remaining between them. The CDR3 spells CASSPTDTYQPQHF. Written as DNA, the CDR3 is TGTGCCAGCAGTCCTACCGACACCTATCAGCCCCAGCATTTT.

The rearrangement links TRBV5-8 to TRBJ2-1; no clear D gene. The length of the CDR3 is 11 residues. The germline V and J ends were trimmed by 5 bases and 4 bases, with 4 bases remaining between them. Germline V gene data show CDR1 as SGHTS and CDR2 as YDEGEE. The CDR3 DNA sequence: TGTGCCAGCAGATCATACAATGAGCAGTTCTTC. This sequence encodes CASRSYNEQFF.

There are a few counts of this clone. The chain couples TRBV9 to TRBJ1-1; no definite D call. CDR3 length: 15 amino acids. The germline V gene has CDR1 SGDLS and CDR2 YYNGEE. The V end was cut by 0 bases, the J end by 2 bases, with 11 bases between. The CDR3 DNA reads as TGTGCCAGCAGCGTAGACGGGGTCCCTAACACTGAAGCTTTCTTT. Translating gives CASSVDGVPNTEAFF. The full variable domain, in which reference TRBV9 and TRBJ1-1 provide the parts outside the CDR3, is DSGVTQTPKHLITATGQRVTLRCSPRSGDLSVYWYQQSLDQGLQFLIQYYNGEERAKGNILERFSAQQFPDLHSELNLSSLELGDSALYFCASSVDGVPNTEAFFGQGTRLTVV.

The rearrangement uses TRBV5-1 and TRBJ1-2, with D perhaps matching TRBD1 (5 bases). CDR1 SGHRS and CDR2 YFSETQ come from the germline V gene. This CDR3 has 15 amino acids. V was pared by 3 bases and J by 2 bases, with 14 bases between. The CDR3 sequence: CASSSMGGENYGYTF. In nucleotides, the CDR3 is TGCGCCAGCAGCTCCATGGGGGGGGAGAACTATGGCTACACCTTC.

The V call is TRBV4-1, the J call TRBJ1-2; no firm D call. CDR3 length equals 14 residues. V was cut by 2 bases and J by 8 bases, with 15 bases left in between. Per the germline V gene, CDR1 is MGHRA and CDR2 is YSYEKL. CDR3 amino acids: CASSQSEGERGYTF. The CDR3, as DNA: TGCGCCAGCAGCCAAAGCGAGGGTGAGAGGGGCTACACCTTC.

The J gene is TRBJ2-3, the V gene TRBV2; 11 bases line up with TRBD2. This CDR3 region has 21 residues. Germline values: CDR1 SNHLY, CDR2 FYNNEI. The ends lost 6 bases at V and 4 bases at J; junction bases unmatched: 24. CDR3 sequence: CASSPSPLAGGHGFFADTQYF. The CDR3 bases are TGTGCCAGCAGCCCGAGCCCTCTAGCGGGGGGCCATGGGTTTTTTGCAGATACGCAGTATTTT.

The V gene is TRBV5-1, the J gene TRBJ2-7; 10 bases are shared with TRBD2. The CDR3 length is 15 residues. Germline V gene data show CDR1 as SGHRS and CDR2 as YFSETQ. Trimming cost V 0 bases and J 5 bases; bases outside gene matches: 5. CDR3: CASSLGTAGGNEQYF. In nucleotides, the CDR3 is TGCGCCAGCAGCTTGGGAACAGCGGGGGGGAACGAGCAGTACTTC.

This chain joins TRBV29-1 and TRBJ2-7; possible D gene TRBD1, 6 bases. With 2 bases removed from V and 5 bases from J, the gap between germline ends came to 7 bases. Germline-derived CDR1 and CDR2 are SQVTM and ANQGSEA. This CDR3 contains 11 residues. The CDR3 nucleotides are TGCAGCGTTGAAACAGGGCACGAGCAGTACTTC. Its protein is CSVETGHEQYF.

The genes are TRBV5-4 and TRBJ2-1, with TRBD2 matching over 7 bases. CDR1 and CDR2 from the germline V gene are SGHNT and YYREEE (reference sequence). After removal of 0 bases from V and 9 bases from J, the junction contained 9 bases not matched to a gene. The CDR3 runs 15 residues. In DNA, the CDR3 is TGTGCCAGCAGCTTGGCCGGGCGGGAGCAGGGTGAGCAGTTCTTC. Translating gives CASSLAGREQGEQFF.

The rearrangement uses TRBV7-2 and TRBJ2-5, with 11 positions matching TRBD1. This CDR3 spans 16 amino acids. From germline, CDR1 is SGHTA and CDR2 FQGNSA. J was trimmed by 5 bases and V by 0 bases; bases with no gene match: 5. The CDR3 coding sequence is TGTGCCAGCAGCTTAGCCCGGACAGGGGGCTTGGAGACCCAGTACTTC. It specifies CASSLARTGGLETQYF.

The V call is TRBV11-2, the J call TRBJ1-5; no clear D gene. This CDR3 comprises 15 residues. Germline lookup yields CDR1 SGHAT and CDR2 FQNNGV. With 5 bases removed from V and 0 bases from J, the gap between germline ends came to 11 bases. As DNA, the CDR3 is TGTGCCAGCAGCCCGGAGATTAATAGCAATCAGCCCCAGCATTTT. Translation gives CASSPEINSNQPQHF.

CDR3 nucleotides: TGTGCCAGCAGCGTTTTAGCGGGTGCCTACAATGAGCAGTTCTTC. Its protein is CASSVLAGAYNEQFF. V and J are TRBV9 and TRBJ2-1; TRBD2 matches at 7 bases. The CDR3 consists of 15 residues. Trimming at V came to 2 bases and at J to 2 bases, leaving 4 bases not matched to a gene. Per germline, CDR1 SGDLS and CDR2 YYNGEE.

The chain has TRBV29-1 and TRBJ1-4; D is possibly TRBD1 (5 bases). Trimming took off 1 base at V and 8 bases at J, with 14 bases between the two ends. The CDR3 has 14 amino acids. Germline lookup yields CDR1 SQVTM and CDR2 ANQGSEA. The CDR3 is CSVEGVGQGEKLFF. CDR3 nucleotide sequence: TGCAGCGTTGAAGGAGTCGGACAAGGCGAAAAACTGTTTTTT.